A single T cell receptor (beta chain) is shown here with its context. This specimen belongs to a study of blood T cell repertoires in COVID-19. Study context: Italy, Spain and the United States were the sources of the convalescent and acute COVID-19 samples. From T cells, B-cell-depleted T cells, or PBMCs came the material, which was cDNA or gDNA.

V lost 0 bases and J lost 5; bases outside the gene matches: 5. The germline CDR1 and CDR2 sequences are LGHNA and YSLEER. The CDR3 consists of 16 residues. Original methodology: Researchers report that nucleated cell counts were estimated from reference gene primer amplification. The assay was immunoSEQ multiplex PCR, and TCRdb's table has in-frame clones only and misses some. Clone size and V and J calls were adopted from that table, with D and trimming inferred from the DNA. The table lists some 41,000 clones, nearly 90% of them singletons. Input material: peripheral blood. The rearrangement joins TRBV4-3 to TRBJ2-3; 10 bases match TRBD2. The receptor comes from a man between 65 and 85 years old with active COVID-19. The CDR3 coding sequence is TGCGCCAGCAGCCAAGAAAGCGGGGGGGCCAGAGATACGCAGTATTTT. Translated, it gives CASSQESGGARDTQYF.